This TCR beta chain was recorded in a study of T cell responses to AZD1222 COVID-19 vaccine. Study outcomes and limitations: Sampling that yielded the repertoires occurred only after the peak T cell response. At baseline, seropositivity was found in only a handful of AZD1222 recipients.

V gave up 4 bases and J gave up 1 base, with 11 bases separating them. The CDR3 totals 15 residues. Germline V gene lookup returns CDR1 MNHEY and CDR2 SMNVEV (reference sequence). Sequencing used immunoSEQ multiplex PCR; TCRdb keeps in-frame clones, though not all of them. The table records about 140,000 clones, 92% of them present only once. For this clone: Its antigen is currently unknown.

This specimen was peripheral blood, taken 28 days after the second AZD1222 dose. The origin of this receptor is an adult who received the AZD1222 COVID-19 vaccine. V gene TRBV27 combines with J gene TRBJ2-1; D remains unclear. CDR3 sequence reads: CASSSLPTSYNEQFF. CDR3 DNA sequence: TGTGCCAGCAGTTCTCTTCCTACATCCTACAATGAGCAGTTCTTC.